The entry below describes one T cell receptor (beta chain). Its antigen is undetermined. A sample-barcoded 5' primer and a J-beta primer mix were used in a second PCR of roughly 6 to 11 cycles. All samples yielded 3 million or more CDR3-containing paired-end reads. TCRdb re-derived calls from the 5' RACE reads in MiXCR, one entry per CDR3 protein. In the table there are fewer than 2,000,000 distinct CDR3 sequences, about 39% of which are singletons. The data are from a study of blood T cells in healthy people across ages. General study findings and limits: With donor CMV status unknown, expanded clonotype changes were possibly confounded.

Sequencing was done on a sample of blood. This clonotype originated in a human donor in good health.

The CDR3 region is CASSLWMTGVVGSGANVLTF. CDR3 in DNA: TGCGCCAGCAGCCTGTGGATGACAGGGGTAGTTGGTTCTGGGGCCAACGTCCTGACTTTC. The chain is built from TRBV4-3 and TRBJ2-6; 8 positions agree with TRBD1. Germline V CDR1 and CDR2: LGHNA, YSLEER. The junction had 15 bases not matched to a gene; V was cut back by 4 bases and J by 1 base. CDR3 length equals 20 residues.